The 17 T cell receptor beta chains given below trace back to one sample, sequenced in a study of T cell repertoires in cytomegalovirus infection. TCRdb called the reads again in MiXCR, with one record for every CDR3 protein. The data contain 900,000 to 950,000 distinct CDR3 sequences, more than 25% of them singletons. The antigens for these receptors are not known. Sequences were derived from cultured CD8+ T cells from PBMCs, sampled from culture after CMV antigen stimulation. These receptors originate from a human donor in good health (CMV status not recorded). Some clones in this sample may be carry-over from other donors' samples.

This clonotype has more than one count but fewer than ten. This chain uses TRBV12-3 or TRBV12-4 with TRBJ2-3; 7 positions match TRBD1. CDR3 size: 15 residues. The J segment lost 3 bases and the V segment lost 2 bases, leaving 5 bases of the junction unmatched. CDR3 sequence reads: CASSLYRGGTDTQYF. The CDR3, as DNA: TGTGCCAGCAGTTTATACAGGGGCGGGACAGATACGCAGTATTTT.

V and J are TRBV7-8 and TRBJ2-7; 11 nucleotides align to TRBD1. V gave up 5 bases and J gave up 2 bases; unmatched junction bases: 5. The CDR3 is 15 amino acids. In germline, CDR1 is SGHVS, CDR2 FQNEAQ. CDR3 sequence reads: CASSRGQGATYEQYV. The CDR3 nucleotides are TGTGCCAGCAGCCGTGGACAGGGGGCTACCTACGAGCAGTACGTC.

The chain carries TRBV20-1 and TRBJ2-7; 8 bases match TRBD2. The CDR3 consists of 15 residues. Trimming removed 1 base from V and 3 bases from J; junction bases left unmatched: 8. Germline assignment: CDR1 DFQATT and CDR2 SNEGSKA (reference sequence). The CDR3 DNA reads TGCAGTGCTAGAGGAAGCGGGGGAGAATTCTACGAGCAGTACTTC. Translation gives CSARGSGGEFYEQYF.

This clonotype was detected only a few times. This chain joins TRBV7-9 and TRBJ1-1, with no clear D. Germline V gene lookup returns CDR1 SEHNR and CDR2 FQNEAQ (reference sequence). The CDR3 totals 13 residues. V was pared by 4 bases and J by 7 bases, with 13 bases between. The CDR3 loop is CASSSYLLFEAFF. The CDR3 DNA reads as TGTGCCAGCAGCTCCTACCTCTTATTTGAAGCTTTCTTT.

This chain joins TRBV7-9 and TRBJ1-6; D gene ambiguous. This CDR3 spans 11 amino acids. Germline loops: CDR1 SEHNR, CDR2 FQNEAQ (reference sequence). V lost 3 bases and J lost 11, with 5 bases in between. This chain's CDR3 is CASSLSAPLHF. The CDR3 DNA is TGTGCCAGCAGCTTGTCCGCACCCCTCCACTTT.

This chain joins TRBV10-3 and TRBJ1-1; a weak D match, TRBD1 (5 bases). The V end lost 7 bases, the J end lost 5 bases, and 11 bases lay between the germline ends. The germline V gene encodes CDR1 ENHRY and CDR2 SYGVKD. The CDR3 sequence is 12 residues long. The CDR3 DNA sequence: TGTGCCATCATGGCAGGGAGGACTGAAGCTTTCTTT. It encodes CAIMAGRTEAFF.

The V call is TRBV25-1, the J call TRBJ1-1, with 8 nucleotides matching TRBD1. After removal of 8 bases from V and 1 base from J, the junction contained 6 bases not matched to a gene. The CDR3 is 14 amino acids. Germline-derived CDR1 and CDR2 are MGHDK and SYGVNS. In DNA form, the CDR3 reads TGTGCCAGCCGGAGGACAGGGCCGAACACTGAAGCTTTCTTT. Its protein is CASRRTGPNTEAFF.

The V call is TRBV12-3 or TRBV12-4, the J call TRBJ2-6, with D maybe TRBD1 (5 bases). The CDR3 is 17 amino acids. V was shortened by 4 bases and J by 0 bases, with 13 bases between the two germline ends. The CDR3 loop is CASSSQTVSSGANVLTF. The CDR3 DNA reads as TGTGCCAGCAGTTCACAGACAGTCTCCTCTGGGGCCAACGTCCTGACTTTC.

This clonotype was detected a few times. The chain joins TRBV7-6 to TRBJ1-4; 7 bases match TRBD1. This CDR3 contains 16 residues. V shed 1 base, J shed 4 bases, and the junction held 6 bases outside the gene matches. Germline assignment: CDR1 SGHVS and CDR2 FNYEAQ. CDR3 residues: CASSLGGQVLNEKLFF. The CDR3 DNA reads TGTGCCAGCAGCTTAGGAGGACAGGTCCTTAATGAAAAACTGTTTTTT.

V and J are TRBV6-5 and TRBJ2-3; D possibly matches TRBD1 or TRBD2 (6 bases each). There are 16 residues in the CDR3. Per germline, CDR1 MNHEY and CDR2 SVGAGI. V lost 2 bases and J 2 bases, leaving 14 bases between the germline ends. CDR3 residues: CASSYRGARSTDTQYF. The CDR3 DNA reads TGTGCCAGCAGTTACAGGGGGGCCCGATCCACAGATACGCAGTATTTT.

The chain couples TRBV12-3 or TRBV12-4 to TRBJ2-1; 11 nucleotides match TRBD1. CDR3 length: 15 residues. J was trimmed by 7 bases and V by 3 bases; bases with no gene match: 5. CDR3 nucleotides: TGTGCCAGCAGTTTTGGACAGGGGGCTTGGAATGAGCAGTTCTTC. It specifies CASSFGQGAWNEQFF.

The J gene is TRBJ2-1, the V gene TRBV28; D gene unclear. The CDR3 loop spans 17 amino acids. V was cut by 6 bases and J by 0 bases, with 18 bases left in between. Germline V gives CDR1 MDHEN, CDR2 SYDVKM. The DNA of the CDR3 is TGTGCCAGCAGCTACCCCTTTACTTCTTCCTCCTACAATGAGCAGTTCTTC. This codes for CASSYPFTSSSYNEQFF.

The rearrangement links TRBV12-3 or TRBV12-4 to TRBJ1-3; unclear D gene. Trimming shortened V by 6 bases and J by 5 bases, and 14 bases separated the two germline ends. The length of the CDR3 is 14 residues. CDR3 residues: CASRGWQQRNTIYF. The CDR3 DNA is TGTGCCAGCAGGGGTTGGCAACAACGAAACACCATATATTTT.

The chain employs TRBV29-1 and TRBJ2-5; no clear D. The germline CDR1 and CDR2 sequences are SQVTM and ANQGSEA. The CDR3 has 11 residues. The V end was cut by 0 bases, the J end by 9 bases, with 8 bases between. In DNA form, the CDR3 reads TGCAGCGTTGAAGATCAGTCGTCCCAGTACTTC. This gives the protein CSVEDQSSQYF.

This clonotype occurred many times. The DNA of the CDR3 is TGTGCCAGCAGCTTAGAGAGAGGGGGAGCAGATACGCAGTATTTT. Translating it yields CASSLERGGADTQYF. This sequence joins TRBV7-8 and TRBJ2-3; weak D call: TRBD1 (6 bases). Germline-derived CDR1 and CDR2 are SGHVS and FQNEAQ. The CDR3 is 15 amino acids. V was pared by 1 base and J by 4 bases, with 12 bases between. Full variable domain (outside the CDR3, taken from reference TRBV7-8 and TRBJ2-3): GAGVSQSPRYKVAKRGQDVALRCDPISGHVSLFWYQQALGQGPEFLTYFQNEAQLDKSGLPSDRFFAERPEGSVSTLKIQRTQQEDSAVYLCASSLERGGADTQYFGPGTRLTVL.

In this sample, this clonotype turned up a few times. The rearrangement uses TRBV7-9 and TRBJ1-5; the match to TRBD1 covers 9 bases. There are 17 residues in the CDR3. With V trimmed by 2 bases and J by 4 bases, 9 bases remained unmatched. The germline V gene encodes CDR1 SEHNR and CDR2 FQNEAQ (reference sequence). Here the CDR3 DNA reads TGTGCCAGCAGCTTAATCCTCCGGGACAGGGAAAATCAGCCCCAGCATTTT. It specifies CASSLILRDRENQPQHF.

This clonotype was seen only a few times. The chain employs TRBV27 and TRBJ2-5, with 16 bases identical to TRBD2. In germline, CDR1 is MNHEY, CDR2 SMNVEV (reference sequence). This CDR3 has 15 amino acids. With V trimmed by 5 bases and J by 5 bases, 2 bases remained unmatched. The CDR3 sequence: CASSGTSGGGETQYF. DNA of the CDR3: TGTGCCAGCAGTGGGACTAGCGGGGGGGGCGAGACCCAGTACTTC.